The present T cell receptor beta chain was sequenced within a study of blood T cell repertoires in COVID-19 (dated by TCRdb to the early 2020s). Some background on the complete study: Collaborator samples came from the United States, Italy and Spain and covered acute and convalescent phases of COVID-19. The prospective study material was composed of cDNA or gDNA derived from T cells, B-cell-depleted T cells, or PBMCs. Subjects who had been exposed to COVID-19, were actively infected with it, or had recovered from it provided the deeply sampled blood TCRbeta repertoires that made up the dataset. The repertoires were released in a freely available public database intended as a resource for research on the immune response to SARS-CoV-2. The samples were drawn from two sources: the first 160 participants of the ongoing ImmuneRACE study, and approximately 1,300 subjects contributed by 6 global collaborators. The sample metadata nearly always contained a de-identified subject ID, COVID-19 status, age in years and sex. HLA class I and class II types, where available, came from metadata supplied by the sample provider rather than from assay-based typing.

On this clone: What antigen it recognizes has not been identified. Per-base qualities were not stored, and no clone one base away is much larger.

Whole blood was collected in K2EDTA tubes by collaborating institutions according to the institutions' own protocols. For TCRbeta analysis, collaborators shipped samples as frozen whole blood, isolated PBMCs, or DNA extracted from either of those sample types. The study at large found these results: The quantity of clinical and demographic metadata differed by source and by participant and was supplied without curation.

The germline V gene (reference sequence) supplies CDR1 SEHNR and CDR2 FQNEAQ. The CDR3 has 16 amino acids, counting the end cysteine and phenylalanine. CDR3 DNA only is kept here, 48 bases in frame from base 1. V trim: 5 bases; J trim: 1 base; unmatched bases: 3. TCRbeta CDR3 regions were amplified from genomic DNA by means of the immunoSEQ Assay, a bias-controlled multiplex PCR. In the source study's methods: The number of nucleated cells in each sample was estimated from the amplification of reference gene primers within the assay. Sequence reads were collapsed and filtered to measure the absolute abundance of every unique TCRbeta CDR3 rearrangement. For each sample, productive Simpson clonality was calculated by taking the square root of Simpson's diversity index across productive rearrangements. Held by TCRdb, this immuneACCESS table contains in-frame sequences only and omits some clones. Under half of the omission traces to an unresolved V gene where checked; the cause of the rest is unknown. The DNA was the basis for D and trimming; V, J and clone size are from that table. This sample is represented by 130,000 to 150,000 clones; approximately 80% of them were singletons. The ten largest clonotypes hold approximately 9.5% of the sample.

Sequencing used peripheral blood. The chain couples TRBV7-9 to TRBJ2-3, with TRBD2 identical over 13 junction bases. This sequence originates from a woman of 80 years or more in a cohort sampled during active or convalescent COVID-19. The DNA sequence is as follows: TGTGCCAGCAGCGAGGGACTAGCGGGGCGCACAGATACGCAGTATTTT. The resulting protein is CASSEGLAGRTDTQYF.